The 3 T cell receptor beta chains below come from one sample, sequenced in a study of cytomegalovirus exposure and HLA in healthy donors. PCR involved 60 Vbeta and 13 Jbeta primers. Some clones are missing from TCRdb's copy, which holds only in-frame ones; the method was immunoSEQ multiplex PCR. Its clone listing holds tens of thousands of clones. Sequenced material: PBMCs. These receptors originate from a woman aged 35 to 49 in good health and CMV-seronegative.

This rearrangement joins TRBV18 to TRBJ1-1; TRBD1 matches at 9 bases. After removal of 3 bases from V and 2 bases from J, the junction contained 4 bases not matched to a gene. Germline values: CDR1 KGHSH, CDR2 LQKENI. The CDR3 consists of 15 residues. The CDR3 sequence is CASSPGQGRNTEAFF. In nucleotides, the CDR3 is TGTGCCAGCTCACCGGGACAGGGCAGAAACACTGAAGCTTTCTTT.

The rearrangement uses TRBV5-4 and TRBJ2-5, with 7 bases that match TRBD2. Germline V lookup: CDR1 SGHNT, CDR2 YYREEE (reference sequence). CDR3 size: 13 residues. J lost 5 bases, V lost 3 bases, and 4 bases had no gene match. The chain's CDR3 is CASSSGEGETQYF. The DNA for the CDR3 is TGTGCCAGCAGCTCGGGGGAGGGGGAGACCCAGTACTTC.

The chain recombines TRBV4-3 with TRBJ2-3; 11 nucleotides match TRBD1. The CDR3 consists of 19 residues. Germline trimming cut 0 bases from V and 3 bases from J; bases unmatched to any gene: 11. Germline CDR1 is LGHNA and CDR2 is YSLEER. CDR3 sequence reads: CASSQDSLLGQGVTDTQYF. The CDR3 DNA follows: TGCGCCAGCAGCCAAGATTCCCTGCTGGGACAGGGGGTGACAGATACGCAGTATTTT.